A selection of T cell receptor beta chains follows, all from one sample in a study of cytomegalovirus exposure and HLA in healthy donors. Profiled with immunoSEQ multiplex PCR; TCRdb holds only in-frame clones, not every one. This repertoire shows about 130,000 clones, under 85% found once; its top ten account for around 3.2%. Material: PBMCs. These receptors originate from a man aged 30-40 years in good health and CMV-seronegative. The CDR3 runs from the conserved cysteine through the conserved F or W. A D gene is named only where the DNA matches it firmly. Clone sizes are given selectively: once, few, many, or a class where the clone is expanded.

j_call | v_call | clone_size | d_call | cdr3_aa | cdr3_nt
TRBJ2-1 | TRBV28 | once | TRBD1 | CASSQTDRAYNEQFF | TGTGCCAGCAGCCAAACCGACAGGGCGTACAATGAGCAGTTCTTC
TRBJ2-7 | TRBV2 | NA | TRBD1 | CASRGTARRVYEQYF | TGTGCCAGCAGAGGGACAGCGCGGCGAGTCTACGAGCAGTACTTC
TRBJ1-1 | TRBV7-9 | NA | NA | CATSGALNTEAFF | TGTGCCACATCGGGAGCTCTGAACACTGAAGCTTTCTTT
TRBJ2-1 | TRBV11-2 | NA | TRBD2 | CASSLGLAGGEQFF | TGTGCCAGCAGCTTAGGCCTAGCGGGAGGAGAGCAGTTCTTC
TRBJ1-1 | TRBV29-1 | few | NA | CSVVFSRMRNTEAFF | TGCAGCGTTGTATTTTCTAGAATGAGGAACACTGAAGCTTTCTTT
TRBJ1-5 | TRBV7-2 | NA | NA | CASGRAYSNQPQHF | TGTGCCAGCGGGCGAGCCTATAGCAATCAGCCCCAGCATTTT
TRBJ2-5 | TRBV30 | once | TRBD2 | CAWAPGLAAQETQYF | TGTGCCTGGGCCCCGGGACTAGCGGCTCAAGAGACCCAGTACTTC
TRBJ1-1 | TRBV7-3 | NA | NA | CASSPQSGTEAFF | TGTGCCAGCAGCCCCCAGTCTGGTACAGAGGCTTTCTTT
TRBJ2-7 | TRBV7-9 | NA | TRBD2 | CASSRAGATLEQYF | TGTGCCAGCAGCCGAGCGGGGGCCACCCTCGAGCAGTACTTC
TRBJ2-5 | TRBV9 | NA | TRBD1 | CASSGDRGQETQYF | TGTGCCAGCAGCGGGGACAGGGGCCAAGAGACCCAGTACTTC
TRBJ2-7 | TRBV5-6 | few | NA | CASSEGLFYEQYF | TGTGCCAGCAGCGAGGGACTTTTCTACGAGCAGTACTTC
TRBJ2-2 | TRBV7-2 | NA | TRBD2 | CASARTRGSGELFF | TGTGCCAGCGCCCGGACTAGAGGATCGGGGGAGCTGTTTTTT
TRBJ1-1 | TRBV6-6 | NA | NA | CASSYFVGGNTEAFF | TGTGCCAGCAGTTACTTTGTAGGGGGTAACACTGAAGCTTTCTTT
TRBJ1-1 | TRBV2 | NA | NA | CASTGAGVGDSDTEAFF | TGTGCCAGCACCGGGGCAGGGGTTGGGGATTCGGACACTGAAGCTTTCTTT
TRBJ2-7 | TRBV13 | NA | NA | CASSFGAGDYEQYF | TGTGCCAGCTCCTTCGGAGCGGGCGACTACGAGCAGTACTTC
TRBJ2-3 | TRBV2 | NA | TRBD1 | CASRQGHGTDTQYF | TGTGCCAGCAGACAGGGGCACGGCACAGATACGCAGTATTTT
TRBJ2-7 | TRBV7-8 | NA | NA | CASSTRTALYEQYF | TGTGCCAGCAGCACCAGGACAGCCCTCTACGAGCAGTACTTC
TRBJ2-1 | TRBV7-9 | NA | TRBD1 | CASSPGYGGQGMDEQFF | TGTGCCAGCAGCCCAGGTTATGGTGGACAGGGGATGGATGAGCAGTTCTTC
TRBJ2-1 | TRBV5-1 | NA | TRBD2 | CASSLTQAGGRPEQFF | TGCGCCAGCAGCTTGACCCAGGCGGGGGGGCGTCCTGAGCAGTTCTTC
TRBJ2-6 | TRBV9 | NA | NA | CASSPRTVSGANVLTF | TGTGCCAGCAGCCCCCGGACTGTCTCTGGGGCCAACGTCCTGACTTTC
TRBJ2-3 | TRBV6-5 | NA | TRBD1 | CASSYSLGTVIDTQYF | TGTGCCAGCAGTTACTCACTCGGGACAGTTATAGATACGCAGTATTTT
TRBJ1-1 | TRBV28 | NA | NA | CASSPWTLGTEAFF | TGTGCCAGCAGTCCTTGGACACTTGGCACTGAAGCTTTCTTT
TRBJ2-1 | TRBV9 | NA | TRBD2 | CASGAASGSDEQFF | TGTGCCAGCGGGGCGGCTAGCGGGAGTGATGAGCAGTTCTTC
TRBJ1-4 | TRBV28 | NA | TRBD1 | CASISGQANEKLFF | TGTGCCAGCATCTCTGGACAGGCTAATGAAAAACTGTTTTTT
TRBJ2-7 | TRBV5-1 | NA | TRBD1 | CASTRFGTDEQYF | TGCGCCAGCACGCGGTTTGGGACAGACGAGCAGTACTTC
TRBJ1-1 | TRBV6-5 | NA | NA | CASSYSSIPEDTEAFF | TGTGCCAGCAGTTACTCGAGTATCCCGGAGGACACTGAAGCTTTCTTT
TRBJ1-3 | TRBV30 | NA | NA | CAWSGGGGGNTIYF | TGTGCCTGGAGTGGGGGGGGAGGTGGAAACACCATATATTTT
TRBJ1-5 | TRBV30 | NA | NA | CAWSNRANQPQHF | TGTGCCTGGAGTAACAGGGCCAATCAGCCCCAGCATTTT
TRBJ2-1 | TRBV11-2 | NA | TRBD2 | CASSPLGGREHEQFF | TGTGCCAGCAGCCCCCTTGGCGGGAGGGAGCATGAGCAGTTCTTC
TRBJ2-2 | TRBV6-5 | NA | NA | CASSYGQPPNTGELFF | TGTGCCAGCAGTTATGGGCAACCTCCGAACACCGGGGAGCTGTTTTTT
TRBJ1-2 | TRBV7-9 | NA | TRBD1 | CASSEGGVFYGYTF | TGTGCCAGCAGCGAAGGGGGCGTGTTCTATGGCTACACCTTC
TRBJ2-1 | TRBV5-4 | NA | TRBD1 | CASSSGTGIYNEQFF | TGTGCCAGCAGCTCTGGGACAGGGATATACAATGAGCAGTTCTTC